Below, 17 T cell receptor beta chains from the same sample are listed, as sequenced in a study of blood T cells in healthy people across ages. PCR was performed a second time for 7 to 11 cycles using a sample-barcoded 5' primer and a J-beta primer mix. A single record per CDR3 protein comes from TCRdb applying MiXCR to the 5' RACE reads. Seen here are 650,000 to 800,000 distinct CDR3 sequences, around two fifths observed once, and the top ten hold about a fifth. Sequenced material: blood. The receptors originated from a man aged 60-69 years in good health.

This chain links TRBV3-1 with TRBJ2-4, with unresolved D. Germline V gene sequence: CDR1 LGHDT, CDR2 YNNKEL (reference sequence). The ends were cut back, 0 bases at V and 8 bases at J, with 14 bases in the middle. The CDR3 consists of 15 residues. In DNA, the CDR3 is TGTGCCAGCAGCCAAGACCCGAGAATAAGGGACATTCAGTACTTC. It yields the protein CASSQDPRIRDIQYF.

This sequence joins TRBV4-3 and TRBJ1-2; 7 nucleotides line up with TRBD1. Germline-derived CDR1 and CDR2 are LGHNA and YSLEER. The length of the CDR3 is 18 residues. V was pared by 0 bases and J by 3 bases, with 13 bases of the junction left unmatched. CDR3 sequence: CASSQDPVATGVDYGYTF. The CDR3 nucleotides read TGCGCCAGCAGCCAAGACCCCGTGGCCACAGGGGTCGACTATGGCTACACCTTC.

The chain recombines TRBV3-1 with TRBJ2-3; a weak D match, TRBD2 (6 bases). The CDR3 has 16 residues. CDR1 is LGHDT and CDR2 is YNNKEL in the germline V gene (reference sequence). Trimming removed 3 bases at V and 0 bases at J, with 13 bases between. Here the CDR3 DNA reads TGTGCCAGCAGCCATGTGTGGGGGACTAGCACAGATACGCAGTATTTT. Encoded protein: CASSHVWGTSTDTQYF.

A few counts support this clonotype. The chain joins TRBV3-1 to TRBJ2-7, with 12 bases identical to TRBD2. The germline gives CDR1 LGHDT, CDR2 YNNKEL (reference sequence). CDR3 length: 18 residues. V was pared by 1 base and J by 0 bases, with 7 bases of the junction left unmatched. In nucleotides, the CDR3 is TGTGCCAGCAGCCAAGCCACCGGGGGACTAGCGGGCTCCTACGAGCAGTACTTC. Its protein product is CASSQATGGLAGSYEQYF.

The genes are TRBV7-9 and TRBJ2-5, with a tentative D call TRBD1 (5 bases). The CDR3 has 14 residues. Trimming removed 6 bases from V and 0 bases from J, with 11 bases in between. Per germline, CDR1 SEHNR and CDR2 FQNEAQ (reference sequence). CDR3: CASSPDTHQETQYF. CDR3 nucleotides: TGTGCCAGCAGTCCGGACACTCACCAAGAGACCCAGTACTTC.

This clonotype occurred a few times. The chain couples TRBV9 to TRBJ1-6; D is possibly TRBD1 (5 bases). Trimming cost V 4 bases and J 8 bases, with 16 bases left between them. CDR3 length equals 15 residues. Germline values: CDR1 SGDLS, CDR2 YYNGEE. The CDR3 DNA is TGTGCCAGCAGCCCCATTCAGGGTGGTGATTCACCCCTCCACTTT. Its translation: CASSPIQGGDSPLHF.

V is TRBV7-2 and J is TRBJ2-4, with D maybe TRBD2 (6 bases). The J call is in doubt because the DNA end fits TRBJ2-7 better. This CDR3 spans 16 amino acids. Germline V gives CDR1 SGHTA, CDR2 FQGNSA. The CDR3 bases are TGTGCCAGCAGCTCCCTTATGGGCGGGGTACTCTACGAGCAGTACTTC. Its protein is CASSSLMGGVLYEQYF.

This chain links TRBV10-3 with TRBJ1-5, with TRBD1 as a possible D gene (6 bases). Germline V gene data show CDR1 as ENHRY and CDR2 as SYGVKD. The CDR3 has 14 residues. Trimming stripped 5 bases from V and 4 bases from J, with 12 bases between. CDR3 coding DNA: TGTGCCATCAGTACAGGGACGGCTAATCAGCCCCAGCATTTT. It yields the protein CAISTGTANQPQHF.

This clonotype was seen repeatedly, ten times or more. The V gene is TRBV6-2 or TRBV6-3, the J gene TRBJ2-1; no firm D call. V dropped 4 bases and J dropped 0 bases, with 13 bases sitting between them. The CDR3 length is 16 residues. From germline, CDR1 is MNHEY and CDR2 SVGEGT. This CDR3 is CASSLMVLGSYNEQFF. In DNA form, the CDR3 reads TGTGCCAGCAGTTTAATGGTCTTAGGCTCCTACAATGAGCAGTTCTTC.

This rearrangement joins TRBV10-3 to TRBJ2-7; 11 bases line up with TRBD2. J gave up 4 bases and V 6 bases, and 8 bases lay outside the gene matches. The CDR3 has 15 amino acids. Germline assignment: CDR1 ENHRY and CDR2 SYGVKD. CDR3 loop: CAIRTTSGDPYEQYF. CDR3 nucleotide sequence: TGTGCCATCAGGACGACTAGCGGGGACCCTTACGAGCAGTACTTC.

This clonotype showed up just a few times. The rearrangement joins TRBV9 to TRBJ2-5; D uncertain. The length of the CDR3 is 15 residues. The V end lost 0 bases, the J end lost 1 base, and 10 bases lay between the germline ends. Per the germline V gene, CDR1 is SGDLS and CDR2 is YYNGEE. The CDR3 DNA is TGTGCCAGCAGCGTAGCTGGCAGAACCCAAGAGACCCAGTACTTC. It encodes CASSVAGRTQETQYF.

Written as DNA, the CDR3 is TGTGCCAGCAGATCCACGGGTACAGGGAGGACCTACCAAGCTTTCTTT. This gives the protein CASRSTGTGRTYQAFF. V usage is TRBV6-2 or TRBV6-3 and J usage is TRBJ1-1, with TRBD1 as a possible D gene (6 bases). In germline, CDR1 is MNHEY, CDR2 SVGEGT. The CDR3 is made up of 16 amino acids. Trimming cost V 6 bases and J 9 bases, with 26 bases left between them.

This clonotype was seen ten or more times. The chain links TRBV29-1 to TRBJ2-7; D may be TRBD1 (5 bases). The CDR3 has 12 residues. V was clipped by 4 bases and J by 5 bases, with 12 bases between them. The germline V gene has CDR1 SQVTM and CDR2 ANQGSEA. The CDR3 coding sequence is TGCAGCGTTGGGCTGGACATTCACGAGCAGTACTTC. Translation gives CSVGLDIHEQYF.

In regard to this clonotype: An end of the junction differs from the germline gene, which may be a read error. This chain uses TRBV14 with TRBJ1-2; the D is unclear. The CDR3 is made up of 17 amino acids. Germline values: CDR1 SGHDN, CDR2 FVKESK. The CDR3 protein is CASSQDGKVRANYGYIF. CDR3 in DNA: TGTGCCAGCAGCCAAGATGGAAAGGTTCGAGCTAACTATGGCTACATCTTC.

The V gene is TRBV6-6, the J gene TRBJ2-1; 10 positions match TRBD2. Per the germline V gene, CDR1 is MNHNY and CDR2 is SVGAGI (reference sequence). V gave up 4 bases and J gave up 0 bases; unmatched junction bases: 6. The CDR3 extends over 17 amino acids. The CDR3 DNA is TGTGCCAGCAGTTTGTCGACTAGCGGGTCCTCCTACAATGAGCAGTTCTTC. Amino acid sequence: CASSLSTSGSSYNEQFF.

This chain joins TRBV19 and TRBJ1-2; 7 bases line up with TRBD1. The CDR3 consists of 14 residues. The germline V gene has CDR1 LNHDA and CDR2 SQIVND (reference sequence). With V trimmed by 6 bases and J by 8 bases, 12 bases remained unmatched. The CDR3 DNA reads TGTGCCAGTAGACCTGGACAGGTGCCTTGGGGCTACACCTTC. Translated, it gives CASRPGQVPWGYTF.

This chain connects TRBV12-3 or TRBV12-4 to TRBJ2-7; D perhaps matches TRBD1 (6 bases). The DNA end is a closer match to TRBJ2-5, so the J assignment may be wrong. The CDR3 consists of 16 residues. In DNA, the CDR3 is TGTGCCAGCAGTCGTCTTCAGGGGTTGAGAGATAGGACCCAGTACTTC. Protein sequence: CASSRLQGLRDRTQYF.